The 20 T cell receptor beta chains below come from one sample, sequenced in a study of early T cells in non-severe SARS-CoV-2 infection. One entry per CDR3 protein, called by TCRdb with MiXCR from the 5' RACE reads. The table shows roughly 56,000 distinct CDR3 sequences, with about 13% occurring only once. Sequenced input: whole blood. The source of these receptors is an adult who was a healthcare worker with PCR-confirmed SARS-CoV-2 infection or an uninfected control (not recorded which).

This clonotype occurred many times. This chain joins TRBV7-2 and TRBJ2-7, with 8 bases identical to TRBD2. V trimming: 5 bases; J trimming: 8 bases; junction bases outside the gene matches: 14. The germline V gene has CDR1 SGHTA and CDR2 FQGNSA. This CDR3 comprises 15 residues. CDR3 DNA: TGTGCCAGCAGCCTCACCGGGACTAGAGTCGAGAAGCAGTACTTC. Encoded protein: CASSLTGTRVEKQYF.

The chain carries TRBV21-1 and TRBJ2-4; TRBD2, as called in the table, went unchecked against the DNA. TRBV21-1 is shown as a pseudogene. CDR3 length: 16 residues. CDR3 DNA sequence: TGTGCCTGCTCGAGTCGCGGGACCCTAGCCAAAAACATTCAGTACTTC. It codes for CACSSRGTLAKNIQYF.

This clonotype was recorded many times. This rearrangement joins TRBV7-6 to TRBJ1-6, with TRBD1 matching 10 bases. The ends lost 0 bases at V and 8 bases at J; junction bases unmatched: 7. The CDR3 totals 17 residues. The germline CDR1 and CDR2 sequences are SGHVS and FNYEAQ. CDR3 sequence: CASSLAPRTGGYSPLHF. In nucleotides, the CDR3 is TGTGCCAGCAGCTTAGCCCCCCGGACAGGGGGATATTCACCCCTCCACTTT.

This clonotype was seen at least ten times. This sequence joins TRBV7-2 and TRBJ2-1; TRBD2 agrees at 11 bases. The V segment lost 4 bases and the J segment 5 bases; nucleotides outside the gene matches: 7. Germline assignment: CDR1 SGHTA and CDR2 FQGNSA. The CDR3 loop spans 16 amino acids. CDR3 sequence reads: CASSSRTSGRNNEQFF. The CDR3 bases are TGTGCCAGCAGCTCGAGGACTAGCGGGCGTAACAATGAGCAGTTCTTC.

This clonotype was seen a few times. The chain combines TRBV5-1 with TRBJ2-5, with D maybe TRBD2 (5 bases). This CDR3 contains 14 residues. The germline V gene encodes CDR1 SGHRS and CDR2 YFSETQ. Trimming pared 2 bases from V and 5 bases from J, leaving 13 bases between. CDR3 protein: CASSFGKGEETQYF. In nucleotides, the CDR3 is TGCGCCAGCAGCTTTGGCAAGGGAGAGGAGACCCAGTACTTC.

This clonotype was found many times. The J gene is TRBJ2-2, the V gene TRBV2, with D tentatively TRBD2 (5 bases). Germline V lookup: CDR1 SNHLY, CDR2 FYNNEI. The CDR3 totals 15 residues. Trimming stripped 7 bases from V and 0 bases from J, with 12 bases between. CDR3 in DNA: TGTGCCAGCACGAGGGAGAGCGCGAACACCGGGGAGCTGTTTTTT. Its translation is CASTRESANTGELFF.

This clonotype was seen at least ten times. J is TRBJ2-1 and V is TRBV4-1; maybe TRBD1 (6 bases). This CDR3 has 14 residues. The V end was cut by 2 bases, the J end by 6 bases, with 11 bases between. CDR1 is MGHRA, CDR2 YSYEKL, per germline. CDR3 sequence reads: CASSQTIRGNEQFF. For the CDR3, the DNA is TGCGCCAGCAGCCAAACTATCAGGGGCAATGAGCAGTTCTTC.

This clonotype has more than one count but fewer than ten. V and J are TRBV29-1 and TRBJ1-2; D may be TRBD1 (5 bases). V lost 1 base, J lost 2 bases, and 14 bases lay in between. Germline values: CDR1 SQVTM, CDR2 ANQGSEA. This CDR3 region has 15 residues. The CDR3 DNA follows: TGCAGCGTTGAAGGTAGACGGGGGGAAAACTATGGCTACACCTTC. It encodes CSVEGRRGENYGYTF. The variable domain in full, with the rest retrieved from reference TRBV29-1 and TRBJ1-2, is SAVISQKPSRDICQRGTSLTIQCQVDSQVTMMFWYRQQPGQSLTLIATANQGSEATYESGFVIDKFPISRPNLTFSTLTVSNMSPEDSSIYLCSVEGRRGENYGYTFGSGTRLTVV.

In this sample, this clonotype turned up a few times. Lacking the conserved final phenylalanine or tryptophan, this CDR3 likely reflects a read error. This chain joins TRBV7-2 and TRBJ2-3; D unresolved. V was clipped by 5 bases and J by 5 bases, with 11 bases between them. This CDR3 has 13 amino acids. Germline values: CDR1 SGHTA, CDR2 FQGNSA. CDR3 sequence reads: CASSPEQQDTQYS. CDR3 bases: TGTGCCAGCAGCCCAGAACAGCAAGATACGCAGTATTCT.

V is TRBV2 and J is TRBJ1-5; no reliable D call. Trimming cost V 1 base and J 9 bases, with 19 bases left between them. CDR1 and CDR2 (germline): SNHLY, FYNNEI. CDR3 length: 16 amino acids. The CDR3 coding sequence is TGTGCCAGCAGTGAAGTTAACCTGGAATCATCGGGGCCCCAGCATTTT. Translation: CASSEVNLESSGPQHF.

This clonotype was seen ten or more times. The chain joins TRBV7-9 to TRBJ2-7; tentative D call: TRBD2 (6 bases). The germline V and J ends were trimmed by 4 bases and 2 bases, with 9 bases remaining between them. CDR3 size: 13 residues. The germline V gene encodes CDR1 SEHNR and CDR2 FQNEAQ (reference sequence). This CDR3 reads CASSSGRPYEQYF. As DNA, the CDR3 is TGTGCCAGCAGCTCCGGGAGACCCTACGAGCAGTACTTC.

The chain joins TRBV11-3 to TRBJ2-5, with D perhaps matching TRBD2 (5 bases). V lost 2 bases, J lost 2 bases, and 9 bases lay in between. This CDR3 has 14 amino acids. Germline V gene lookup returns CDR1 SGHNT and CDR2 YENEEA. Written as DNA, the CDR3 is TGTGCCAGCAGCTTACGGGGTCAGCAAGAGACCCAGTACTTC. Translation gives CASSLRGQQETQYF.

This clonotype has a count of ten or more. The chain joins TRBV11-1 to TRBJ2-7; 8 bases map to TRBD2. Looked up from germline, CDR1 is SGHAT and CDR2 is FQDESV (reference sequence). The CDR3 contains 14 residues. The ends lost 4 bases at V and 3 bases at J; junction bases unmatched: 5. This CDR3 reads CASSSTGGIYEQYF. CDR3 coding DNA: TGTGCCAGCAGCTCGACGGGGGGGATCTACGAGCAGTACTTC.

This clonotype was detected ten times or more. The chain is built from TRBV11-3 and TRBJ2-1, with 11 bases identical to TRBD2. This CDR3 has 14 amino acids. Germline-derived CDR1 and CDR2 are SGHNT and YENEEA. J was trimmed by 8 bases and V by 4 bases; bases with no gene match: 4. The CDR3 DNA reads TGTGCCAGCAGCTCGGGACTAGCGGCCGATGAGCAGTTCTTC. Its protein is CASSSGLAADEQFF.

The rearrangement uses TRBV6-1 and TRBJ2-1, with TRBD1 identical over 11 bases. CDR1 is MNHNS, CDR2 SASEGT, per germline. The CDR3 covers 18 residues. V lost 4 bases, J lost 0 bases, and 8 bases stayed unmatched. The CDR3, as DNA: TGTGCCAGCAGTGGGACAGGGGGCTTTTCGAGCTCCTACAATGAGCAGTTCTTC. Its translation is CASSGTGGFSSSYNEQFF.

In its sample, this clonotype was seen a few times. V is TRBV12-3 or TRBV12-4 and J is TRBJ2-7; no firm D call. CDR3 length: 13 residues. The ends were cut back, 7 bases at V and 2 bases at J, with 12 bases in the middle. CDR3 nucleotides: TGTGCCAGCAATGTCCACGGAACCTACGAGCAGTACTTC. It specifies CASNVHGTYEQYF.

The CDR3: CASSRPRARGNYNEQFF. The CDR3 nucleotides read TGTGCCAGCAGCAGGCCCAGGGCCCGAGGGAACTACAATGAGCAGTTCTTC. The chain has TRBV7-2 and TRBJ2-1, with D perhaps TRBD1 or TRBD2 (5 bases each). CDR3 size: 17 residues. The V gene lost 5 bases and the J gene lost 3 bases, with 20 bases spanning the gap. Germline lookup yields CDR1 SGHTA and CDR2 FQGNSA.

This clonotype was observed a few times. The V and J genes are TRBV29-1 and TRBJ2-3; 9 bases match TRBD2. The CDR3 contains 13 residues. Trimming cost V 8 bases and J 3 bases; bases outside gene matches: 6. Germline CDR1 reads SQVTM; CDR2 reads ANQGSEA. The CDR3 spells CSQTSGSTDTQYF. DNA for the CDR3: TGCAGCCAGACTAGCGGATCTACAGATACGCAGTATTTT.

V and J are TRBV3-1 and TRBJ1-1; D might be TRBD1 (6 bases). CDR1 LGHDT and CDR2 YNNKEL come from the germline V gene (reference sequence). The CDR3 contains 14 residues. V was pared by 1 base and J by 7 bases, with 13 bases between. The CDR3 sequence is CASSQGGPANEAFF. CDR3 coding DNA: TGTGCCAGCAGCCAAGGGGGGCCGGCCAATGAAGCTTTCTTT.

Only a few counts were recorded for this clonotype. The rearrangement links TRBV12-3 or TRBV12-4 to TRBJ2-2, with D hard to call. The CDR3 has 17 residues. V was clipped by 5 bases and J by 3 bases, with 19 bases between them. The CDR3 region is CASSHVAQLTDTGELFF. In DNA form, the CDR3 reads TGTGCCAGCAGTCACGTGGCCCAACTAACGGACACCGGGGAGCTGTTTTTT.